This T cell receptor beta chain was recovered during a study of vaccination effects on CD4 cells after COVID-19. Background on the study: Either the BNT162b2 or mRNA-1273 vaccine was given to participants in two doses. Both of the two convalescent patients gave a sample, one 16 days and one a week before vaccination. Study-wide results and caveats: Vaccine- and infection-induced clones showed marked clonal contraction late following vaccination. Following vaccination, convalescents' spike-reactive clones were mostly new ones induced by the vaccine.

After less than 11 days in culture, the CD4+ T cells were isolated. The repertoire was sequenced with immunoSEQ multiplex PCR; TCRdb's copy has only in-frame clones and lacks some. Here the sample spans approximately 45,000 clones, 74% being singletons. This clone was found once. The target antigen is unknown. The starting material was CD4+ T cells from PBMCs cultured without peptide, obtained before COVID-19 vaccination. The sequence came from a human donor who had a prior SARS-CoV-2 infection.

CDR3 DNA sequence: TGTGCCAGCAGTACTAGCGGGAGCTCCTACAATGAGCAGTTCTTC. Translated: CASSTSGSSYNEQFF. The V gene is TRBV9, the J gene TRBJ2-1, with 11 bases aligning to TRBD2. There are 15 residues in the CDR3. The J segment lost 0 bases and the V segment lost 5 bases, leaving 1 base of the junction unmatched. Germline CDR1 and CDR2: SGDLS and YYNGEE. Using reference TRBV9 and TRBJ2-1 for the parts outside the CDR3, the full variable domain is DSGVTQTPKHLITATGQRVTLRCSPRSGDLSVYWYQQSLDQGLQFLIQYYNGEERAKGNILERFSAQQFPDLHSELNLSSLELGDSALYFCASSTSGSSYNEQFFGPGTRLTVL.